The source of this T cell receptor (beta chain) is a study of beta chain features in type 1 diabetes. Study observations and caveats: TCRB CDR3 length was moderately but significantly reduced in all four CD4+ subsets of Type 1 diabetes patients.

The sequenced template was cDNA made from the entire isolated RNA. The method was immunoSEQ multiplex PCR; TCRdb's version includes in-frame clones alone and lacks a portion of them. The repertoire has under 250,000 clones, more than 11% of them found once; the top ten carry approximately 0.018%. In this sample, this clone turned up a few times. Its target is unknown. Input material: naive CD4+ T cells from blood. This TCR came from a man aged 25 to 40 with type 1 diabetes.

This CDR3 reads CASSEGIRGLQETQYF. The CDR3 bases are TGTGCCAGCAGTGAAGGGATCAGGGGGCTGCAAGAGACCCAGTACTTC. The chain has TRBV25-1 and TRBJ2-5, with 8 positions matching TRBD1. V was pared by 2 bases and J by 2 bases, with 7 bases of the junction left unmatched. There are 16 residues in the CDR3. CDR1 and CDR2 from the germline V gene are MGHDK and SYGVNS.